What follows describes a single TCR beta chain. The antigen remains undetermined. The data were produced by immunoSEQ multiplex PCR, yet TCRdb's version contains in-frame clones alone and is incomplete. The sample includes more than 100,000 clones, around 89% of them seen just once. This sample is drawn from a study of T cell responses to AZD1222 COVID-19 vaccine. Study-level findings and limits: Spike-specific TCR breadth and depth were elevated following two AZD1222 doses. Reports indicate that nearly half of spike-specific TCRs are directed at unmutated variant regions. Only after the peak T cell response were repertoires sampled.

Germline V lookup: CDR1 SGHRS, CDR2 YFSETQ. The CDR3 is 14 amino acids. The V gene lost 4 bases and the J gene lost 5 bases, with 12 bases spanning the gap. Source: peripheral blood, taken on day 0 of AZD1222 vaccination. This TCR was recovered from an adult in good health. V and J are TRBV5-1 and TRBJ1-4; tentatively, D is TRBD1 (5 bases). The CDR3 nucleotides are TGCGCCAGCAGCCCCGGGACTGAGAATGAAAAACTGTTTTTT. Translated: CASSPGTENEKLFF.